The present entry profiles one TCR beta chain with its context. These data come from a study of blood T cell repertoires in COVID-19. On the study more broadly: The study drew acute and convalescent COVID-19 samples from the United States, Italy and Spain. From T cells, B-cell-depleted T cells, or PBMCs came the material, which was cDNA or gDNA.

The CDR3 spans 15 residues. The germline gives CDR1 SEHNR, CDR2 FQNEAQ (reference sequence). Trimming took 5 bases from V and 5 from J, leaving 18 bases between them. In the original workflow: For nucleated cells, counts were estimated from reference gene primer amplification. Clones were sequenced by immunoSEQ multiplex PCR, and TCRdb holds only the in-frame ones, with some missing. V and J calls and clone size come straight from that table; D and trimming were deduced from the DNA. This sample yields approximately 300,000 clones, of which 70% to 90% are seen a single time; roughly 3.9% belongs to the top ten.

V usage is TRBV7-9 and J usage is TRBJ1-2; D is uncertain. The sample consisted of peripheral blood. This TCR was recovered from a middle-aged woman with acute or convalescent COVID-19. CDR3 protein: CASSRPPVQSYGYTF. The CDR3 DNA is TGTGCCAGCAGCCGGCCACCGGTACAGTCTTATGGCTACACCTTC.